Detailed here is one T cell receptor beta chain. Sequencing used immunoSEQ multiplex PCR; TCRdb keeps in-frame clones, though not all of them. The table has some 640,000 clones, roughly 90% seen once. The source of the sample is a study of Ad26.COV2.S vaccination and SARS-CoV-2 variants. Across the whole study: Ad26.COV2.S, an intramuscular injection, was given once or twice 56 days apart.

Noted treatment: around 19 received Ad26.COV2.S at low or high dose, single or two shots; about 5 received placebo; per-sample allocation not given. On day 63 after the first injection, vaccine and placebo recipients gave samples. The ends were cut back, 9 bases at V and 7 bases at J, with 7 bases in the middle. The CDR3 is 9 amino acids. The chain uses TRBV5-3 and TRBJ1-1, with D hard to call. TRBV5-3 is labeled an ORF, and its function is uncertain. Sequenced here: peripheral blood, sampled in a trial of Ad26.COV2.S vaccine versus placebo. The receptor was derived from a person between 18 and 60 years old who received the Ad26.COV2.S COVID-19 vaccine or a placebo. CDR3 nucleotide sequence: TGTGCCATGCTGGGTGAAGCTTTCTTT. Residues: CAMLGEAFF.